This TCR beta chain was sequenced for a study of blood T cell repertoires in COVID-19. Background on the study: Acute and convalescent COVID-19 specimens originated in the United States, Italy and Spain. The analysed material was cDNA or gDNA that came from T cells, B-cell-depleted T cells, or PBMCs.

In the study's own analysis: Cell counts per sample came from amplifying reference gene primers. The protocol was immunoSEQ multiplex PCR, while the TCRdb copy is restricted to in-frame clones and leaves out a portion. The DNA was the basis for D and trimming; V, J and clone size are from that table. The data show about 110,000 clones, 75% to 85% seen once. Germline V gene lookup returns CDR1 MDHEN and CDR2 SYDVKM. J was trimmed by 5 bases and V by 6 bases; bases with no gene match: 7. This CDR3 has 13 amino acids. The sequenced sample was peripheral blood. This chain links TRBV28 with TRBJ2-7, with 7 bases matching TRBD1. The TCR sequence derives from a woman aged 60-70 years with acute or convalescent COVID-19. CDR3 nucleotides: TGTGCCAGCAGGGAGACAGGGAACGACGAGCAGTACTTC. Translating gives CASRETGNDEQYF.